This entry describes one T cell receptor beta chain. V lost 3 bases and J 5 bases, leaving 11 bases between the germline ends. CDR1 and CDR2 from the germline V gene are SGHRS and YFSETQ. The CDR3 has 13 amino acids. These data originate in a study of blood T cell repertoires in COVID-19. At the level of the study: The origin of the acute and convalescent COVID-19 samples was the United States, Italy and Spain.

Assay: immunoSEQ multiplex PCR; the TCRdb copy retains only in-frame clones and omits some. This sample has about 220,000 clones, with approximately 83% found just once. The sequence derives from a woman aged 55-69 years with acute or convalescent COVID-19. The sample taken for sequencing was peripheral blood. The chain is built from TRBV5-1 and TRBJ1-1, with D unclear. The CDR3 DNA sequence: TGCGCCAGCAGCTGGTGGAGTGGAACTGAAGCTTTCTTT. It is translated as CASSWWSGTEAFF.